The 10 T cell receptor beta chains below were found in one sample sequenced in a study of cytomegalovirus exposure and HLA in healthy donors. The PCR employed 60 Vbeta primers together with 13 Jbeta primers. TCRdb's copy holds only in-frame clones and misses some; the assay was immunoSEQ multiplex PCR. Seen here are 76,000 or so clones, around 70% observed once, and the top ten hold 16%. Sequenced sample: PBMCs. These receptors were obtained from a middle-aged woman in good health and CMV-seropositive.

The J gene is TRBJ1-1, the V gene TRBV5-1, with D perhaps matching TRBD1 (6 bases). This CDR3 spans 15 amino acids. CDR1 and CDR2 (germline): SGHRS, YFSETQ. Between the trimmed V and J ends, which lost 0 bases and 4 bases, there was a span of 13 bases. The CDR3 region has the DNA TGCGCCAGCAGCTTGGCTACAGGGTTGCTCACTGAAGCTTTCTTT. Amino acid sequence: CASSLATGLLTEAFF.

The chain joins TRBV6-1 to TRBJ1-2; TRBD1 aligns across 7 bases. Germline CDR1 MNHNS, CDR2 SASEGT. This CDR3 contains 18 residues. The V segment lost 5 bases and the J segment 0 bases; nucleotides outside the gene matches: 15. The CDR3 nucleotides are TGTGCCAGCAGTAAAGACAGGGCCCAACCCGGCGCTAACTATGGCTACACCTTC. Protein: CASSKDRAQPGANYGYTF.

This clone was seen a few times. The rearrangement uses TRBV4-1 and TRBJ1-2; possible D gene TRBD1, 5 bases. Germline CDR1 reads MGHRA; CDR2 reads YSYEKL. The CDR3 totals 15 residues. The ends were cut back, 1 base at V and 7 bases at J, with 16 bases in the middle. This CDR3 reads CASSQVLGASSGYTF. The DNA of the CDR3 is TGCGCCAGCAGCCAAGTACTTGGGGCTTCATCTGGCTACACCTTC.

The sample holds a few counts of this clone. The chain recombines TRBV7-9 with TRBJ1-2; the match to TRBD1 covers 8 bases. The J segment lost 7 bases and the V segment lost 3 bases, leaving 10 bases of the junction unmatched. Germline CDR1 SEHNR, CDR2 FQNEAQ (reference sequence). The CDR3 consists of 15 residues. CDR3 DNA: TGTGCCAGCAGCTTGGAGGGGGGACAGGTTGGTGGCTACACCTTC. It encodes CASSLEGGQVGGYTF.

Only a few counts were recorded for this clone. CDR3: CASSTLGVGKTDTQYF. The CDR3 region has the DNA TGTGCCAGCAGCACTCTAGGGGTTGGGAAAACAGATACGCAGTATTTT. The chain couples TRBV13 to TRBJ2-3; D is perhaps TRBD1 (5 bases). Trimming cost V 5 bases and J 3 bases, with 18 bases left between them. CDR1 is PRHDT and CDR2 is FYEKMQ in the germline V gene (reference sequence). The CDR3 has 16 amino acids.

The CDR3 nucleotides are TGTGCCAGCACCGGAGCCGGGACAGGGGATGGCTACACCTTC. Amino acids: CASTGAGTGDGYTF. J is TRBJ1-2 and V is TRBV6-1, with TRBD1 matching over 10 bases. The trim removed 7 bases at V and 6 bases at J, leaving 8 bases unmatched. This CDR3 has 14 amino acids. CDR1 and CDR2 from the germline V gene are MNHNS and SASEGT.

The genes are TRBV11-2 and TRBJ2-2, with TRBD1 matching over 7 bases. Looked up from germline, CDR1 is SGHAT and CDR2 is FQNNGV. With 3 bases clipped from V and 2 bases from J, the junction kept 3 bases outside the gene matches. The CDR3 is 15 amino acids. The DNA of the CDR3 is TGTGCCAGCAGCTTGGGACAGCTTAACACCGGGGAGCTGTTTTTT. Residues: CASSLGQLNTGELFF.

The gene calls are TRBV4-2 and TRBJ2-3, with no clear D. Germline V CDR1 and CDR2: LGHNA, YNFKEQ. V was cut by 0 bases and J by 4 bases, with 11 bases left in between. The CDR3 contains 15 residues. In DNA, the CDR3 is TGTGCCAGCAGCCAAGAGGCGGCTGGCCCAGATACGCAGTATTTT. It translates to CASSQEAAGPDTQYF.

A note on this clone: This likely reflects a read error, since a far larger clone is one base away. The gene calls are TRBV7-8 and TRBJ2-1; 7 nucleotides match TRBD1. J gave up 5 bases and V 5 bases, and 3 bases lay outside the gene matches. Germline V gives CDR1 SGHVS, CDR2 FQNEAQ. The CDR3 extends over 13 amino acids. The CDR3 here is CASSGDRDNEQFF. CDR3 DNA: TGTGCCAGCAGCGGAGACAGGGACAATGAGCAGTTCTTC.

The chain uses TRBV6-5 and TRBJ2-7; the match to TRBD1 covers 7 bases. The CDR3 contains 15 residues. Germline values: CDR1 MNHEY, CDR2 SVGAGI. The ends lost 6 bases at V and 3 bases at J; junction bases unmatched: 11. CDR3 residues: CASRSDRANFYEQYF. The CDR3 DNA follows: TGTGCCAGCAGGTCCGACAGGGCAAATTTCTACGAGCAGTACTTC.